Here is one T cell receptor beta chain with its context. Its specificity is unknown. Losses at the gene ends were 5 bases for V and 4 bases for J; bases not matched to a gene: 9. From germline, CDR1 is SEHNR and CDR2 FQNEAQ (reference sequence). CDR3 length: 16 residues. This record belongs to a study of graft-versus-host responses after intestinal transplantation. The assay was immunoSEQ multiplex PCR, and TCRdb's table has in-frame clones only and misses some. The table shows around 110,000 clones, with about 92% occurring only once. V gene TRBV7-9 combines with J gene TRBJ2-1; 9 bases are a match to TRBD1. The TCR was taken from a human donor who was the organ donor for an intestinal transplant. The specimen was unstimulated CD8+ T cells sorted from spleen or lymph node cells, collected before transplant. The CDR3 loop reads CASSAGQGIYYNEQFF. The CDR3 DNA reads TGTGCCAGCAGCGCGGGACAGGGAATTTATTACAATGAGCAGTTCTTC.